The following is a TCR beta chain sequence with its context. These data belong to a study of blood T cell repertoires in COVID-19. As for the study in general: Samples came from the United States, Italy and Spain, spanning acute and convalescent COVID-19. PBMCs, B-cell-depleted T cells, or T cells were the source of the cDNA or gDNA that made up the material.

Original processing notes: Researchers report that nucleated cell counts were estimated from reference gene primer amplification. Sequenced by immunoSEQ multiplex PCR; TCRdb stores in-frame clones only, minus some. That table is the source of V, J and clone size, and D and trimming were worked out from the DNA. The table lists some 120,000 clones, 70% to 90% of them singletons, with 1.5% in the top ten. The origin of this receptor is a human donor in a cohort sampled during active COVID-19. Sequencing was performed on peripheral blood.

In nucleotides, the CDR3 is TGTGCCAGCAGCTTGTTCGACAATGAGCAGTTCTTC. It translates to CASSLFDNEQFF. This chain links TRBV5-5 with TRBJ2-1, with no clear D. The CDR3 has 12 residues. Germline V gene data show CDR1 as SGHKS and CDR2 as YYEKEE (reference sequence). Trimming took 1 base from V and 5 from J, leaving 4 bases between them.